One TCR beta chain is described in this entry. What it binds is not known. These data belong to a study of cytomegalovirus exposure and HLA in healthy donors. Findings and caveats of the study: Cytomegalovirus association was assigned to under 200 TCR beta chains. About 87% or about 30% of the time was how often most TCR beta V segments were productive, according to an earlier analysis.

This CDR3 has 16 amino acids. Germline V gene data show CDR1 as KGHSH and CDR2 as LQKENI. The V and J ends lost 6 bases and 7 bases, in that order; junction bases with no gene match: 10. The PCR used 60 Vbeta and 13 Jbeta primers. Here immunoSEQ multiplex PCR was the method, and the copy in TCRdb shows in-frame clones only, minus some. The sample consists of fewer than 40,000 clones, about nine tenths of them appearing once. This TCR was sampled from a woman aged 40 to 50 in good health and CMV-seropositive. The rearrangement links TRBV18 to TRBJ2-1, with 12 bases identical to TRBD1. The sample was PBMCs. The CDR3 sequence is CASSGRWDRGPNEQFF. CDR3 coding DNA: TGTGCCAGCTCGGGGAGGTGGGACAGGGGGCCGAATGAGCAGTTCTTC.